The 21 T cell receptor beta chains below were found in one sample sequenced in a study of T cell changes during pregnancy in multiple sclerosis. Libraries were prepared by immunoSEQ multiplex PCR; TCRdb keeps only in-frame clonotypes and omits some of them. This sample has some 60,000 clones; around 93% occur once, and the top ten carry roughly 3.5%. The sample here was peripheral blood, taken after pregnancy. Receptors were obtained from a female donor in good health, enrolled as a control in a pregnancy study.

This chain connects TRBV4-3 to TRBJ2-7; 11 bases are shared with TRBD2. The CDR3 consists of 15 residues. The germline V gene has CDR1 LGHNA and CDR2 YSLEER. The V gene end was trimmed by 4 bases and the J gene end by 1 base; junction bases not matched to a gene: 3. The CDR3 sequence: CASSPRLAGSYEQYF. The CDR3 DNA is TGCGCCAGCAGCCCCCGACTAGCGGGGTCCTACGAGCAGTACTTC.

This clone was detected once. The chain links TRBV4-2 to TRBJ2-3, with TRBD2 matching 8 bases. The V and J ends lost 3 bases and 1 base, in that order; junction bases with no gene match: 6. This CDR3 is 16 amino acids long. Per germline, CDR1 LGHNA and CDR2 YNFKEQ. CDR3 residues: CASSQMPGRGTDTQYF. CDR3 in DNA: TGTGCCAGCAGCCAGATGCCCGGGAGGGGCACAGATACGCAGTATTTT.

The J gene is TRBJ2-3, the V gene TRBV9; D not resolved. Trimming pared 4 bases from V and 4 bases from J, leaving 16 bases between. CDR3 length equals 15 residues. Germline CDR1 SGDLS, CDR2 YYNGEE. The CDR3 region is CASSPSAGSADTQYF. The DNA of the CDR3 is TGTGCCAGCAGCCCCTCAGCCGGGTCCGCAGATACGCAGTATTTT.

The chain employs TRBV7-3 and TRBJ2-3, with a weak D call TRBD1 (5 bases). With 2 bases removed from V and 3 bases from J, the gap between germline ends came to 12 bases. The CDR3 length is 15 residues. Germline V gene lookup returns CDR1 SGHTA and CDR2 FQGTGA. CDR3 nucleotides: TGTGCCAGCAGCTTACGCGGCAGGGAAACAGATACGCAGTATTTT. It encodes CASSLRGRETDTQYF.

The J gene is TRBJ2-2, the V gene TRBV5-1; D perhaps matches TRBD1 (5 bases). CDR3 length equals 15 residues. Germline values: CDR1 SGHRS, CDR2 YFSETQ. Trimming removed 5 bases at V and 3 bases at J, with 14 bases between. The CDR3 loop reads CASSTSPRDTGELFF. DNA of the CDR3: TGCGCCAGCAGTACCTCTCCCAGGGACACCGGGGAGCTGTTTTTT.

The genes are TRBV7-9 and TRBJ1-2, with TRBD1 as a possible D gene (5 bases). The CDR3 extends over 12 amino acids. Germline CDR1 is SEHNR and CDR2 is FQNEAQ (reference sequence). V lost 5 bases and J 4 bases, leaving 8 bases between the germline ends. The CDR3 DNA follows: TGTGCCAGCAGCACTCAGGGCTATGGCTACACCTTC. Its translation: CASSTQGYGYTF.

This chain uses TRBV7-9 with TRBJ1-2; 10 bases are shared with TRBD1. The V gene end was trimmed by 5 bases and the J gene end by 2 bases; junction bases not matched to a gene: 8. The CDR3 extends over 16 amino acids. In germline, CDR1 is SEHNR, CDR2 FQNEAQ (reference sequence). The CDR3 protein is CASSPGQGEGNYGYTF. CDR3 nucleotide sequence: TGTGCCAGCAGCCCCGGACAGGGGGAAGGCAACTATGGCTACACCTTC. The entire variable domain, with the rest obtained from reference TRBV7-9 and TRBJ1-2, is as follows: DTGVSQNPRHKITKRGQNVTFRCDPISEHNRLYWYRQTLGQGPEFLTYFQNEAQLEKSRLLSDRFSAERPKGSFSTLEIQRTEQGDSAMYLCASSPGQGEGNYGYTFGSGTRLTVV.

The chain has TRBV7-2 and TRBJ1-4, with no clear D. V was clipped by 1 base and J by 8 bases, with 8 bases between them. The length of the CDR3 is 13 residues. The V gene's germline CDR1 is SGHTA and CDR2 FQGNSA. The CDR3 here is CASSLVYPEKLFF. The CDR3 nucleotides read TGTGCCAGCAGCTTAGTTTATCCCGAAAAACTGTTTTTT.

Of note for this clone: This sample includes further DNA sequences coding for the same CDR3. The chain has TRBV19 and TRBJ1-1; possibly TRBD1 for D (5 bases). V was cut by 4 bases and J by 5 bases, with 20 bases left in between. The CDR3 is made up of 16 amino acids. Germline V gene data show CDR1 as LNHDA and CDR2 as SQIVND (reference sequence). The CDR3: CASSNRFPWGDTEAFF. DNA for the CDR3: TGTGCCAGTAGTAATCGCTTCCCATGGGGGGATACTGAAGCTTTCTTT.

The CDR3 DNA sequence: TGCGCCAGCAGCTGGGAGGGCCGCAACACTGAAGCTTTCTTT. Amino acid sequence: CASSWEGRNTEAFF. This sequence joins TRBV5-1 and TRBJ1-1; the D is unclear. The V end was cut by 3 bases, the J end by 2 bases, with 11 bases between. Per germline, CDR1 SGHRS and CDR2 YFSETQ. This CDR3 comprises 14 residues.

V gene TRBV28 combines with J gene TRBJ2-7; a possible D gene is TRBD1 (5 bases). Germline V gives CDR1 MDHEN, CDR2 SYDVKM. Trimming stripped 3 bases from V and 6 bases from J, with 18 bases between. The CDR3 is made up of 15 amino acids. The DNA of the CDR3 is TGTGCCAGCAGTTTCATCCGGTTCAGGGTAGGCGAGCAGTACTTC. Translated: CASSFIRFRVGEQYF.

This CDR3 is CASTWRGTYEQYF. In DNA, the CDR3 is TGTGCCAGCACCTGGCGCGGGACCTACGAGCAGTACTTC. The chain is built from TRBV5-4 and TRBJ2-7; the D gene is possibly TRBD2 (6 bases). The length of the CDR3 is 13 residues. The germline V gene encodes CDR1 SGHNT and CDR2 YYREEE (reference sequence). The ends were cut back, 6 bases at V and 2 bases at J, with 12 bases in the middle.

CDR3 DNA sequence: TGTGCCAGTAGTATGGAGGGACGTAGAAATGGCTACACCTTC. This codes for CASSMEGRRNGYTF. The V gene is TRBV19, the J gene TRBJ1-2; maybe TRBD1 (5 bases). The V gene's germline CDR1 is LNHDA and CDR2 SQIVND (reference sequence). Trimming shortened V by 3 bases and J by 6 bases, and 14 bases separated the two germline ends. The CDR3 extends over 14 amino acids. Filled out from reference TRBV19 and TRBJ1-2, the complete variable domain reads DGGITQSPKYLFRKEGQNVTLSCEQNLNHDAMYWYRQDPGQGLRLIYYSQIVNDFQKGDIAEGYSVSREKKESFPLTVTSAQKNPTAFYLCASSMEGRRNGYTFGSGTRLTVV.

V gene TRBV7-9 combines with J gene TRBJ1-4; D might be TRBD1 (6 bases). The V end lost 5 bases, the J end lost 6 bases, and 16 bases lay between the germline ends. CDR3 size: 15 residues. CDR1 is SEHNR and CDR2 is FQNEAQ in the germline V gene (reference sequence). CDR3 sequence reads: CASSLFQGRDEKLFF. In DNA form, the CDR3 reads TGTGCCAGCAGCCTCTTTCAGGGGAGGGATGAAAAACTGTTTTTT.

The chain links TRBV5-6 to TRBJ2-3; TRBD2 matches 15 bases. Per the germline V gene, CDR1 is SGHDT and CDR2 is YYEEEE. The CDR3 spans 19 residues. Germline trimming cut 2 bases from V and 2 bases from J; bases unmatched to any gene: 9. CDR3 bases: TGTGCCAGCAGCTTCGTTGGACTAGCGGGAGGGACCCTCACAGATACGCAGTATTTT. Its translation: CASSFVGLAGGTLTDTQYF.

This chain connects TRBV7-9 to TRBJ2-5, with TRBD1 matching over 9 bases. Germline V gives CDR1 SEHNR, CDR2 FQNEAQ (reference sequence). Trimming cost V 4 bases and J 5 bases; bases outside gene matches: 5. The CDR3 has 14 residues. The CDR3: CASSYRTGEETQYF. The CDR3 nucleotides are TGTGCCAGCAGCTACAGGACAGGGGAGGAGACCCAGTACTTC.

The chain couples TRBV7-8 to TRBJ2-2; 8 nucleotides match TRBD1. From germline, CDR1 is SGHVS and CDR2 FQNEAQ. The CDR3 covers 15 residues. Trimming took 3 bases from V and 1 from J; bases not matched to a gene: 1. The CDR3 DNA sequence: TGTGCCAGCAGCTTCGACAGGGGGAACACCGGGGAGCTGTTTTTT. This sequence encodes CASSFDRGNTGELFF.

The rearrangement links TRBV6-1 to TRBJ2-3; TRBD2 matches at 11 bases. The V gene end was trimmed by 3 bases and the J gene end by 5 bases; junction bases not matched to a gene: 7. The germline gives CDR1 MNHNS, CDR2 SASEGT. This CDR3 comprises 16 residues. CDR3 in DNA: TGTGCCAGCAGTGAGAGACTAGCGGGGAGCGTAGATACGCAGTATTTT. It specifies CASSERLAGSVDTQYF.

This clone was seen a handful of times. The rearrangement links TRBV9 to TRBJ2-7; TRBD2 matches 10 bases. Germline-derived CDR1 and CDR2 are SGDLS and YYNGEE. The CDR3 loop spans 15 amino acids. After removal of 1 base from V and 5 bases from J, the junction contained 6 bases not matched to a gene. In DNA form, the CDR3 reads TGTGCCAGCAGCGTAACCCCACTAGCGGGACACGAGCAGTACTTC. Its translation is CASSVTPLAGHEQYF.

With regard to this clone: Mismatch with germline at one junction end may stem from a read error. The CDR3 loop is CATRRGGRNTGELFF. The CDR3 DNA reads TGTGCCACCAGGAGAGGAGGGAGGAACACCGGGGAGCTGTTTTTT. The chain joins TRBV15 to TRBJ2-2; possibly TRBD2 for D (6 bases). Germline V gives CDR1 LNHNV, CDR2 YYDKDF (reference sequence). The CDR3 contains 15 residues. The whole variable domain, filled in from reference TRBV15 and TRBJ2-2, reads DAMVIQNPRYQVTQFGKPVTLSCSQTLNHNVMYWYQQKSSQAPKLLFHYYDKDFNNEADTPDNFQSRRPNTSFCFLDIRSPGLGDTAMYLCATRRGGRNTGELFFGEGSRLTVL.

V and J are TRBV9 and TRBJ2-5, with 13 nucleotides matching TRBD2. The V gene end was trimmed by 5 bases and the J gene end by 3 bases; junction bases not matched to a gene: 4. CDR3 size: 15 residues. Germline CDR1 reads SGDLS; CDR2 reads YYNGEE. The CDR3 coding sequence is TGTGCCAGCAGTGACGGACTAGCGGGAGAAGAGACCCAGTACTTC. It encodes CASSDGLAGEETQYF.